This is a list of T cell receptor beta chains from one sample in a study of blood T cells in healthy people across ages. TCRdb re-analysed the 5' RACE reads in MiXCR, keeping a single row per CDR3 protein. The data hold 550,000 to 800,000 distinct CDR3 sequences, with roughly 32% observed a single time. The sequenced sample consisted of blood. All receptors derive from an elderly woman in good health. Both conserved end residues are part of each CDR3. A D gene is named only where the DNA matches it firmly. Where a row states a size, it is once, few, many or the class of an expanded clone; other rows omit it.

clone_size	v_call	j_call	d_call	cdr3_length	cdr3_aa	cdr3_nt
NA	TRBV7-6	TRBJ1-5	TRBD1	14	CASSKQGAGQPQHF	TGTGCCAGCAGCAAGCAGGGGGCTGGTCAGCCCCAGCATTTT
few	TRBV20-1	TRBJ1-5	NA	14	CSARDVGAGQPQHF	TGCAGTGCTAGAGACGTGGGGGCGGGTCAGCCCCAGCATTTT
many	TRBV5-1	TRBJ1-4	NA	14	CASSLGTGNEKLFF	TGCGCCAGCAGCTTGGGTACAGGCAATGAAAAACTGTTTTTT
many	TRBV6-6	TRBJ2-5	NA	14	CASILGVGKETQYF	TGTGCCAGCATCCTGGGGGTAGGGAAGGAGACCCAGTACTTC
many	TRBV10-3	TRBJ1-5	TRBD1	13	CAISGQGNQPQHF	TGTGCCATCAGTGGACAGGGGAATCAGCCCCAGCATTTT
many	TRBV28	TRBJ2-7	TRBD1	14	CASSRWDSTYEQYF	TGTGCCAGCAGTCGGTGGGACAGCACCTACGAGCAGTACTTC
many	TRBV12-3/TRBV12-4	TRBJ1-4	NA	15	CASSEGPTLNEKLFF	TGTGCCAGCAGTGAGGGACCGACTTTGAACGAAAAACTGTTTTTT
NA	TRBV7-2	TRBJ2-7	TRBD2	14	CASSLRAGGHEQYF	TGTGCCAGCAGCTTACGAGCGGGGGGACACGAGCAGTACTTC
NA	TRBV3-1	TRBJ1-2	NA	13	CASSQERNYGYTF	TGTGCCAGCAGCCAGGAACGGAACTATGGCTACACCTTC
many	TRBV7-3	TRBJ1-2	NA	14	CASSPSGGGYGYTF	TGTGCCAGCAGCCCCTCCGGGGGTGGTTATGGCTACACCTTC
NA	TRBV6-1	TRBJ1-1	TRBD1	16	CASNGGPAGGNTEAFF	TGTGCCAGCAACGGGGGCCCGGCAGGGGGTAACACTGAAGCTTTCTTT
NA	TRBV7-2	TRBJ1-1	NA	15	CASSPQRGGGTEAFF	TGTGCCAGCAGCCCACAGAGAGGGGGGGGCACTGAAGCTTTCTTT
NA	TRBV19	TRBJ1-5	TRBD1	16	CASSIAGSRGGQPQHF	TGTGCCAGTAGTATAGCAGGCAGCCGAGGGGGCCAGCCCCAGCATTTT
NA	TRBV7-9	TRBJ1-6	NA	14	CASSEGTYNSPLHF	TGTGCCAGCAGCGAAGGAACCTATAATTCACCCCTCCACTTT
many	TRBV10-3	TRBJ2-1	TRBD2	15	CAISESSGGSNEQFF	TGTGCCATCAGTGAAAGTAGCGGGGGGAGCAATGAGCAGTTCTTC
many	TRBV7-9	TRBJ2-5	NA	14	CASSSGVRQETQYF	TGTGCCAGCAGCTCCGGTGTTAGGCAAGAGACCCAGTACTTC
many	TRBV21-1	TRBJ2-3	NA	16	CASSKASQPGTDTQYF	TGTGCCAGCAGCAAAGCTAGCCAACCCGGCACAGATACGCAGTATTTT
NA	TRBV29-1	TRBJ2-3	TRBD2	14	CSVETSAYKRTQYF	TGCAGCGTTGAAACTAGCGCCTACAAGCGGACGCAGTATTTT
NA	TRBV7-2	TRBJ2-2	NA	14	CASPGVTNTGELFF	TGTGCCAGCCCAGGGGTCACGAACACCGGGGAGCTGTTTTTT
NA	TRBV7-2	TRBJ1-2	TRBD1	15	CASRSMPQGTYGYTF	TGTGCCAGCAGGTCTATGCCACAGGGGACCTATGGCTACACCTTC
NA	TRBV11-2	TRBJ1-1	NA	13	CAGSLYAGTEAFF	TGTGCCGGCAGCTTATATGCAGGGACTGAAGCTTTCTTT
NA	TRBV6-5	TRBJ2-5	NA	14	CASSAYAGHREQYF	TGTGCCAGCAGTGCCTATGCGGGCCACCGGGAGCAGTACTTC
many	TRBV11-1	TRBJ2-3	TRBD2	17	CASSLRPGGPITDTQYF	TGTGCCAGCAGCCTGCGGCCGGGGGGGCCGATCACAGATACGCAGTATTTT
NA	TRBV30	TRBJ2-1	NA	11	CAWSSGVGQFF	TGTGCCTGGAGTTCCGGGGTCGGGCAGTTCTTC
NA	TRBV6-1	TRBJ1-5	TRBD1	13	CASTDRENQPQHF	TGTGCCAGCACTGACAGGGAGAATCAGCCCCAGCATTTT
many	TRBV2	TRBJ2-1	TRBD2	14	CASTTSGGVGEQFF	TGTGCCAGCACCACTAGCGGGGGGGTTGGGGAGCAGTTCTTC
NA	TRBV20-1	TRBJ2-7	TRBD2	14	CSAKRASGSYEQYF	TGCAGTGCTAAAAGGGCTAGCGGGAGCTACGAGCAGTACTTC
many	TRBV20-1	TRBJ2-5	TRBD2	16	CSAGLPFGTTQETQYF	TGCAGTGCTGGACTACCCTTCGGGACTACCCAAGAGACCCAGTACTTC
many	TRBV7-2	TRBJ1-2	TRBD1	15	CASTAVGTGYYGYTF	TGTGCCAGCACTGCAGTCGGGACAGGTTACTATGGCTACACCTTC
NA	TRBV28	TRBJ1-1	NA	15	CASSRPGIGNTEAFF	TGTGCCAGCAGTCGGCCCGGGATAGGAAACACTGAAGCTTTCTTT
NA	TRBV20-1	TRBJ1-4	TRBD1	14	CSARAGQLNEELFF	TGCAGTGCTAGAGCGGGACAGCTTAATGAAGAACTGTTTTTT
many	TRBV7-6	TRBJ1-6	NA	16	CASSLAFRGRGSPLHF	TGTGCCAGCAGCCTCGCCTTCAGGGGTCGGGGGTCACCCCTCCACTTT
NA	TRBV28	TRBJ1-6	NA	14	CASSCVQPNSPLHF	TGTGCCAGCAGTTGCGTACAGCCAAATTCACCCCTCCACTTT
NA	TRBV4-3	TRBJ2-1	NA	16	CASSQGRGNLADEQFF	TGCGCCAGCAGCCAAGGAAGGGGGAATCTTGCAGATGAGCAGTTCTTC
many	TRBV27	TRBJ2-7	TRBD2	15	CASSFTSGGVYEQYF	TGTGCCAGCAGTTTCACTAGCGGGGGAGTCTACGAGCAGTACTTC
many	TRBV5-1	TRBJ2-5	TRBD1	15	CASSVRDRVRETQYF	TGCGCCAGCAGCGTGCGGGACAGGGTGCGAGAGACCCAGTACTTC
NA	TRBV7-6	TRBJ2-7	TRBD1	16	CASSPGAQGATYEQYF	TGTGCCAGCAGCCCCGGGGCGCAGGGGGCCACCTACGAGCAGTACTTC
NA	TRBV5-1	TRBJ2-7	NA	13	CASSPSPNYEQYF	TGCGCCAGCAGCCCCTCACCGAACTACGAGCAGTACTTC
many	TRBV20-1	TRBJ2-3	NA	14	CSASDGERTDTQYF	TGCAGTGCTAGTGACGGGGAGCGCACAGATACGCAGTATTTT
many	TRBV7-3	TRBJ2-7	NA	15	CASSLIGATAGEQYF	TGTGCCAGCAGCTTAATCGGGGCTACAGCGGGCGAGCAGTACTTC
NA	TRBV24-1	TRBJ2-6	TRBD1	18	CATSDPGTGDSGANVLTF	TGTGCCACCAGTGACCCCGGGACAGGAGACTCTGGGGCCAACGTCCTGACTTTC
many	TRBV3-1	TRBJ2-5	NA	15	CASSQDSRYQETQYF	TGTGCCAGCAGCCAAGACAGTCGGTACCAAGAGACCCAGTACTTC
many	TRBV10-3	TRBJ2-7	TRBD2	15	CAISGLAGGTYEQYF	TGTGCCATCAGTGGACTTGCGGGGGGGACCTACGAGCAGTACTTC
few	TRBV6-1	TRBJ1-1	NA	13	CASSEDGDTEAFF	TGTGCCAGCAGTGAGGACGGGGACACTGAAGCTTTCTTT
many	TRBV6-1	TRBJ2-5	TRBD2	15	CASSTGGDGQETQYF	TGTGCCAGCAGCACCGGGGGGGACGGCCAAGAGACCCAGTACTTC
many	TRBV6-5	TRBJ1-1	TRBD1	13	CASSFGQVTEAFF	TGTGCCAGCAGTTTCGGACAGGTTACTGAAGCTTTCTTT